This TCR beta chain was captured in a study of T cells after yellow fever vaccination. Notes on the study in general: Subsequent booster samples again held most clones from primary vaccination (more than 95% CD4, just under 90% CD8).

TCRdb reanalysed the 5' RACE reads using MiXCR and keeps one entry per CDR3 protein. The sample includes hundreds of thousands of distinct CDR3 sequences, around an eighth of them seen just once. A remark on this clonotype: Its antigen is unknown. At one end the junction does not follow the germline gene, possibly because of a read error.

The CDR3 extends over 14 amino acids. Germline V lookup: CDR1 MDHEN, CDR2 SYDVKM. Sequenced here: PBMCs, sampled on the day of the yellow fever booster vaccination. This receptor was taken from a man aged 25 to 40 who received the YFV17D yellow fever vaccine. The rearrangement links TRBV28 to TRBJ1-1, with D unclear. The CDR3 nucleotides read TGTGCCAGCAGTGAATGGGCGGATTACACTCAAGCTTTCTTT. Translating it yields CASSEWADYTQAFF.